The entry that follows covers one T cell receptor beta chain sequence. This sample is drawn from a study of CD8 T cells in Susac syndrome. When the RNA was reverse transcribed, random hexamers were used with an input of roughly 0.45 to 1 ug. TCRdb re-analysed the immunoSEQ multiplex PCR reads in MiXCR, keeping a single row per CDR3 protein. The sample includes approximately 210,000 distinct CDR3 sequences, 94% of them seen just once. Germline CDR1 reads LNHDA; CDR2 reads SQIVND (reference sequence). The CDR3 has 13 residues. Trimming removed 3 bases at V and 6 bases at J, with 12 bases between. This clonotype originated in a human donor with Susac syndrome. Sequencing input: CD4+ T cells from PBMCs. The chain recombines TRBV19 with TRBJ2-7; D not resolved. The chain's CDR3 is CASSILLEGEQYF. Here the CDR3 DNA reads TGTGCCAGTAGTATTCTCTTGGAAGGCGAGCAGTACTTC.